These T cell receptor beta chains were read from a single sample in a study of T-cell memory formation after mild COVID-19. TCRdb reprocessed the 5' RACE reads via MiXCR and lists one record per CDR3 protein. The repertoire includes 15,000 or so distinct CDR3 sequences, roughly a fifth of them detected once, and about 55% sits in the top ten. Input material: PBMCs or a T cell subset sorted from them (not recorded which). Every receptor here comes from a man aged 18 to 35 who had mild COVID-19 (a few samples of this study predate the infection). Cell type and time point are not known. Both conserved end residues are part of each CDR3. D genes are given only for firm matches. Not all rows give a size; the values are once, few, many and, for expanded clones, a class.

len,abundance,d_gene,j_gene,v_gene,CDR3aa,CDR3nt
16,many,.,TRBJ2-1,TRBV7-9,CASSTWRDGSYNEQFF,TGTGCCAGCAGCACGTGGCGGGACGGATCCTACAATGAGCAGTTCTTC
16,.,TRBD2,TRBJ2-2,TRBV15,CATSRGAGENTGELFF,TGTGCCACCAGCAGAGGAGCGGGAGAGAACACCGGGGAGCTGTTTTTT
16,.,TRBD2,TRBJ2-1,TRBV12-3/TRBV12-4,CASSPGTILPYNEQFF,TGTGCCAGCAGTCCCGGGACTATACTCCCCTACAATGAGCAGTTCTTC
13,few,TRBD1,TRBJ2-7,TRBV12-3/TRBV12-4,CASRGTGVYEQYF,TGTGCCAGCAGGGGGACAGGGGTCTACGAGCAGTACTTC
14,.,TRBD1,TRBJ2-5,TRBV5-1,CASSIGTGAEAQYF,TGCGCCAGCAGCATCGGAACAGGGGCTGAGGCCCAGTACTTC
14,many,.,TRBJ1-1,TRBV6-5,CASSYSRGNTEAFF,TGTGCCAGCAGTTACTCGAGAGGGAACACTGAAGCTTTCTTT
12,many,.,TRBJ2-7,TRBV19,CASSRGMDEQYF,TGTGCCAGTAGCCGCGGGATGGACGAGCAGTACTTC
20,few,TRBD1,TRBJ2-1,TRBV6-6,CASSYPAPGQGLNPRNEQFF,TGTGCCAGCAGTTACCCGGCTCCGGGACAGGGCTTAAATCCTCGGAATGAGCAGTTCTTC
15,many,.,TRBJ2-5,TRBV7-9,CASSASQDAQETQYF,TGTGCCAGCTCAGCCTCACAGGACGCCCAAGAGACCCAGTACTTC
16,many,.,TRBJ2-1,TRBV7-9,CASSSLRTKTYNEQFF,TGTGCCAGCAGCTCTTTAAGGACCAAGACCTACAATGAGCAGTTCTTC
12,.,.,TRBJ2-7,TRBV24-1,CATSAGSYEQYF,TGTGCCACCAGTGCCGGATCCTACGAGCAGTACTTC
17,many,.,TRBJ2-1,TRBV4-3,CASSQGRGRDPPNEQFF,TGCGCCAGCAGCCAAGGGAGGGGCCGGGACCCCCCCAATGAGCAGTTCTTC
12,.,.,TRBJ1-1,TRBV10-3,CAITAGETEAFF,TGTGCCATCACAGCGGGGGAGACTGAAGCTTTCTTT
19,many,.,TRBJ2-2,TRBV24-1,CATSGITAGTASNTGELFF,TGTGCCACCAGTGGGATAACGGCGGGGACTGCCTCGAACACCGGGGAGCTGTTTTTT
13,.,TRBD1,TRBJ2-1,TRBV19,CASSTYRGNEQFF,TGTGCCAGTAGTACTTACAGGGGTAATGAGCAGTTCTTC
14,many,.,TRBJ2-5,TRBV7-8,CASSYSPVRETQYF,TGTGCCAGCAGCTACAGCCCCGTCAGAGAGACCCAGTACTTC
15,.,TRBD2,TRBJ2-1,TRBV5-1,CASSWSSGGQGEQFF,TGCGCCAGCAGTTGGTCGTCGGGGGGGCAGGGTGAGCAGTTCTTC
13,once,TRBD2,TRBJ2-5,TRBV6-6,CASSYASGGQQYF,TGTGCCAGCAGTTACGCTAGCGGGGGTCAGCAGTACTTC
14,.,.,TRBJ2-3,TRBV28,CASSLLDRTDTQYF,TGTGCCAGCAGTTTATTGGACCGCACAGATACGCAGTATTTT
16,.,TRBD2,TRBJ2-5,TRBV7-2,CASSAVGGVSQETQYF,TGTGCCAGCAGCGCCGTGGGAGGGGTTAGCCAAGAGACCCAGTACTTC
16,.,.,TRBJ2-1,TRBV7-2,CASSLFGRLYYNEQFF,TGTGCCAGCAGCTTATTTGGTAGGCTCTACTACAATGAGCAGTTCTTC
11,many,.,TRBJ1-1,TRBV10-3,CAIRQGTGAFF,TGTGCCATCAGACAAGGTACGGGGGCTTTCTTT
17,few,TRBD1,TRBJ1-4,TRBV7-2,CASSLGQGASANEKLFF,TGTGCCAGCAGCTTAGGTCAGGGGGCTTCAGCAAATGAAAAACTGTTTTTT
11,many,.,TRBJ2-1,TRBV30,CAWSGGSEQFF,TGTGCCTGGAGTGGCGGAAGCGAGCAGTTCTTC
13,.,.,TRBJ1-2,TRBV6-5,CASIKSGPKGYTF,TGTGCCAGCATCAAGTCGGGACCCAAAGGCTACACCTTC
15,many,.,TRBJ2-3,TRBV27,CASSLGPRGTDTQYF,TGTGCCAGCAGTTTAGGCCCTAGGGGGACAGATACGCAGTATTTT
14,many,.,TRBJ2-6,TRBV10-3,CAISDFSGANVLTF,TGTGCCATCAGTGACTTTTCTGGGGCCAACGTCCTGACTTTC
16,few,TRBD1,TRBJ1-1,TRBV4-3,CASSQTNRGINTEAFF,TGCGCCAGCAGCCAGACAAACAGGGGAATAAACACTGAAGCTTTCTTT
14,many,.,TRBJ2-1,TRBV7-2,CASAPWGTRWEQFF,TGTGCCAGCGCGCCTTGGGGCACCCGGTGGGAGCAGTTCTTC
15,.,TRBD1,TRBJ2-1,TRBV4-2,CASSQEGGDYNEQFF,TGTGCCAGCAGCCAAGAAGGGGGCGACTACAATGAGCAGTTCTTC
15,.,TRBD1,TRBJ2-1,TRBV20-1,CSAGDRVTSYNEQFF,TGCAGTGCTGGAGACAGGGTGACCTCCTACAATGAGCAGTTCTTC
14,many,.,TRBJ2-5,TRBV7-9,CATSDPPQVETQYF,TGTGCCACCTCGGACCCTCCCCAAGTAGAGACCCAGTACTTC
14,many,.,TRBJ1-6,TRBV6-5,CASSYRGYNSPLHF,TGTGCCAGCAGTTACCGGGGGTACAATTCACCCCTCCACTTT
16,many,TRBD1,TRBJ2-3,TRBV7-9,CASSWDRKKSTDTQYF,TGTGCCAGCAGCTGGGACAGGAAAAAGTCCACAGATACGCAGTATTTT
22,many,TRBD1,TRBJ2-2,TRBV19,CASNTSPHFLILGTENTGELFF,TGTGCCAGTAATACTTCCCCCCACTTTTTGATTCTAGGGACAGAAAACACCGGGGAGCTGTTTTTT
14,many,.,TRBJ1-2,TRBV6-2/TRBV6-3,CASSYWTERDGYTF,TGTGCCAGCAGTTATTGGACGGAACGCGATGGCTACACCTTC
13,many,.,TRBJ2-5,TRBV7-3,CASSPGTRETQYF,TGTGCCAGCAGCCCTGGGACACGAGAGACCCAGTACTTC
13,.,.,TRBJ2-4,TRBV25-1,CASSRQGGNIQYF,TGTGCCAGCAGCCGACAGGGAGGAAACATTCAGTACTTC
14,few,.,TRBJ2-5,TRBV28,CASSFGLFQETQYF,TGTGCCAGCAGTTTCGGTCTGTTCCAAGAGACCCAGTACTTC
11,many,.,TRBJ1-1,TRBV7-2,CASSRRTEAFF,TGTGCCAGCAGCCGCCGTACTGAAGCTTTCTTT
11,.,.,TRBJ1-2,TRBV15,CATSSLYGYTF,TGTGCCACCAGCAGTCTGTATGGCTACACCTTC
15,many,.,TRBJ2-3,TRBV20-1,CSASGKGEEGDTQYF,TGCAGTGCTAGCGGGAAAGGGGAGGAGGGCGATACGCAGTATTTT
18,.,.,TRBJ2-5,TRBV6-2/TRBV6-3,CASSWGTPWREVLETQYF,TGTGCCAGCAGTTGGGGGACGCCGTGGAGGGAGGTCCTGGAGACCCAGTACTTC
14,.,.,TRBJ2-5,TRBV3-1,CASSPFLVLETQYF,TGTGCCAGCAGCCCGTTCCTGGTGTTGGAGACCCAGTACTTC